This T cell receptor beta chain comes out of a study of blood T cell repertoires in COVID-19. Study-wide context: Italy, Spain and the United States were the sources of the convalescent and acute COVID-19 samples. Sources were T cells, B-cell-depleted T cells, or PBMCs; the material itself was cDNA or gDNA.

Trimming removed 3 bases from V and 5 bases from J; junction bases left unmatched: 7. CDR3 length: 15 residues. Germline V gene data show CDR1 as LGHDT and CDR2 as YNNKEL (reference sequence). In the original workflow: The authors estimated nucleated cell counts from reference gene primer amplification. The repertoire was sequenced with immunoSEQ multiplex PCR; TCRdb's copy has only in-frame clones and lacks some. The DNA gave D and trimming, while V, J and clone size come from that table. The sample includes approximately 200,000 clones, roughly 80% seen only once; the top ten take about 10%. Seattle enrolled patients during active infection and tracked them longitudinally.

Source material: peripheral blood. The source of this sequence is a woman older than 75 with COVID-19, enrolled during active disease. V and J are TRBV3-1 (or the pseudogene TRBV3-2) and TRBJ1-1, with 9 bases identical to TRBD1. The CDR3 reads CASSQGQGSRTEAFF. In nucleotides, the CDR3 is TGTGCCAGCAGCCAGGGACAGGGTAGTAGGACTGAAGCTTTCTTT.